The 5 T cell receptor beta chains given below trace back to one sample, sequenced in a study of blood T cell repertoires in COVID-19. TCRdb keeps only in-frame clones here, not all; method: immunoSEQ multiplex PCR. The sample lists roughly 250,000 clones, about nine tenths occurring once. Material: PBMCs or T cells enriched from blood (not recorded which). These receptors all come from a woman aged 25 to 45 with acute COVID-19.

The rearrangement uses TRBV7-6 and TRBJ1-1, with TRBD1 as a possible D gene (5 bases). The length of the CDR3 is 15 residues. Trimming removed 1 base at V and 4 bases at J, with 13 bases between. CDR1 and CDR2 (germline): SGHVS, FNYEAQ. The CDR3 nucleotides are TGTGCCAGCAGCTTAGATAGCGGGGGAGGCACTGAAGCTTTCTTT. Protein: CASSLDSGGGTEAFF.

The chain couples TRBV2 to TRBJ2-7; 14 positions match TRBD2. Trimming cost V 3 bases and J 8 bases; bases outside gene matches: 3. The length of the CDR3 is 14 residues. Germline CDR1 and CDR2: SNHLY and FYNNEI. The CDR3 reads CASSEGLAGVKQYF. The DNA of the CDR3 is TGTGCCAGCAGTGAGGGACTAGCGGGAGTCAAGCAGTACTTC. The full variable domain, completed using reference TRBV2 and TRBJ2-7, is EPEVTQTPSHQVTQMGQEVILRCVPISNHLYFYWYRQILGQKVEFLVSFYNNEISEKSEIFDDQFSVERPDGSNFTLKIRSTKLEDSAMYFCASSEGLAGVKQYFGPGTRLTVT.

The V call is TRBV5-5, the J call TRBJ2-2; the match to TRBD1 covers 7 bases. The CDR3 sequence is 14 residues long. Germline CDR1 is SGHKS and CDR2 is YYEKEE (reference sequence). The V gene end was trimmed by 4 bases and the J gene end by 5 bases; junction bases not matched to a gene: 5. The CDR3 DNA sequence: TGTGCCAGCAGCCAACTGGGACAGACCGGGGAGCTGTTTTTT. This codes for CASSQLGQTGELFF.

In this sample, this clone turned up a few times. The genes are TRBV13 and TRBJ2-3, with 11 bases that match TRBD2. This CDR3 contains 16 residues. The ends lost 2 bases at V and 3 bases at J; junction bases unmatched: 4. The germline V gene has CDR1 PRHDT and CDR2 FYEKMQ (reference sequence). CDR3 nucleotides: TGTGCCAGCAGCTTATTATTAGCGGGAGGGACAGATACGCAGTATTTT. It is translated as CASSLLLAGGTDTQYF. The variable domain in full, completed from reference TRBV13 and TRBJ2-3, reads AAGVIQSPRHLIKEKRETATLKCYPIPRHDTVYWYQQGPGQDPQFLISFYEKMQSDKGSIPDRFSAQQFSDYHSELNMSSLELGDSALYFCASSLLLAGGTDTQYFGPGTRLTVL.

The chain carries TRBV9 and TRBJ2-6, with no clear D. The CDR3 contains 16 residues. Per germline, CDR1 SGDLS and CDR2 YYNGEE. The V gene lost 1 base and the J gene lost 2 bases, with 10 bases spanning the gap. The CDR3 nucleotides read TGTGCCAGCAGCGTATTTGAGATTCCTGGGGCCAACGTCCTGACTTTC. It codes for CASSVFEIPGANVLTF.